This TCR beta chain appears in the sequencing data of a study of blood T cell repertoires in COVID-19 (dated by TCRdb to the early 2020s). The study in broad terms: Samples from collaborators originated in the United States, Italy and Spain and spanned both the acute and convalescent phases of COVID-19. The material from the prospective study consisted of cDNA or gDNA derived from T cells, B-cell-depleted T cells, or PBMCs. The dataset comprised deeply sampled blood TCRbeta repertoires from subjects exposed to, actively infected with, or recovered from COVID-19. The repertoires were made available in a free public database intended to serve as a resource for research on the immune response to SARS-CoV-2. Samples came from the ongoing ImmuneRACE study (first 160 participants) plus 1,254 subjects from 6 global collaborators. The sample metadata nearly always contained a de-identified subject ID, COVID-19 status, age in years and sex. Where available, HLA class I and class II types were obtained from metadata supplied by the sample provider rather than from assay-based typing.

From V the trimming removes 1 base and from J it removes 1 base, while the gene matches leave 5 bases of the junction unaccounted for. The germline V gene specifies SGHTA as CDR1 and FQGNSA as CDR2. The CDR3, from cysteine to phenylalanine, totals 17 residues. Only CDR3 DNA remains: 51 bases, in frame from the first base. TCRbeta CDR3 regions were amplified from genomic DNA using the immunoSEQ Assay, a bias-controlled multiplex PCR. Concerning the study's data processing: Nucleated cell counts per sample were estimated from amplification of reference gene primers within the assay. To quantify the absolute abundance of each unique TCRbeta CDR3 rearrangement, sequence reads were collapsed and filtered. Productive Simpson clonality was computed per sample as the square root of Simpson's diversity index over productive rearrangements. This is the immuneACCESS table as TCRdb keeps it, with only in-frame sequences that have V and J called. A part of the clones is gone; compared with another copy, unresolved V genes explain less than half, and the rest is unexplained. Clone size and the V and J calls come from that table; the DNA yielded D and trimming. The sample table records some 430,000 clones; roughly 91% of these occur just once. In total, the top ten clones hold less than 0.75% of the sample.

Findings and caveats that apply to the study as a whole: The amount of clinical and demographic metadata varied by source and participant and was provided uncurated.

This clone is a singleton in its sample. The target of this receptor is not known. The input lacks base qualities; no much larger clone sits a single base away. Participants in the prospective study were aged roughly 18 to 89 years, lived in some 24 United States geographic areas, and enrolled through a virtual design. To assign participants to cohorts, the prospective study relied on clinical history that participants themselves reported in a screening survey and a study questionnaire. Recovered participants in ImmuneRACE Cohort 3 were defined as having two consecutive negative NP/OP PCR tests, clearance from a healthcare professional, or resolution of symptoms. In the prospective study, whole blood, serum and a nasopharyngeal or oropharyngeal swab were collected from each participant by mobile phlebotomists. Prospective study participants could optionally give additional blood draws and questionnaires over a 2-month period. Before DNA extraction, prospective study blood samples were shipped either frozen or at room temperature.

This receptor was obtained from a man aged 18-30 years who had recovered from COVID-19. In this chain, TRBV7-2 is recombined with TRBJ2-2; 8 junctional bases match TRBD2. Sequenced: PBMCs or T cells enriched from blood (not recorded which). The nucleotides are TGTGCCAGCAGCTTAGTAGGGCTAGCGGGGAACACCGGGGAGCTGTTTTTT. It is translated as CASSLVGLAGNTGELFF.